This T cell receptor (beta chain) was recorded in a study of OX40 agonist ivuxolimab in advanced cancers. Study details: Ivuxolimab, an agonist antibody against OX40 (CD134), was given to patients. Patients got intravenous ivuxolimab at 0.01 to 10 mg/kg every 2 weeks.

Germline V CDR1 and CDR2: MNHEY, SVGAGI. The length of the CDR3 is 15 residues. Trimming stripped 5 bases from V and 1 base from J, with 14 bases between. The data were produced by immunoSEQ multiplex PCR, yet TCRdb's version contains in-frame clones alone and is incomplete. The sample lists roughly 110,000 clones; approximately 90% were seen once. The TCR originated in an adult with an advanced solid tumor such as melanoma, head and neck, liver or kidney cancer. This specimen was CD4+ or CD8+ T cells sorted from blood, taken in a trial of the OX40 agonist ivuxolimab. V is TRBV6-5 and J is TRBJ1-1; D may be TRBD1 (5 bases). The CDR3 sequence is CASSGRETANTEAFF. Here the CDR3 DNA reads TGTGCCAGCAGTGGGCGAGAGACAGCGAACACTGAAGCTTTCTTT.